This TCR beta chain was sequenced in a study of somatic mutations in cytotoxic T cells in rheumatoid arthritis (dated by TCRdb to the late 2010s). With respect to the entire study: Some V beta antibody-stained T-cell populations were flow-sorted on a FACSAria II or Sony SH800 at nearly 100% purity, and sorted V beta1+ cells also underwent TCRB sequencing. In newly diagnosed rheumatoid arthritis without treatment, the study examined if expanded CD8+ T-cell clones harbor somatic mutations, relying on TCRB deep sequencing to characterize clonality. TCRB deep sequencing was performed for roughly 66 rheumatoid arthritis patients and around 20 healthy controls. Patient and control groups had essentially identical median ages.

Broad study findings and their caveats: In about an eighth of the roughly 65 patients the largest CD8+ clone exceeded 20% of CD8+ cells, and several identical CD8+ TCRB sequences were shared between blood and synovial fluid. The finding that TRBV07 was slightly underrepresented in patients was left unadjusted for multiple comparisons. The expanded CD8+ clones had unknown antigen targets, and not appearing in virus-specific databases did not rule out that they were virus-specific. CD8+ clonality increased with age in patients (Spearman r of about 0.45) but not in healthy controls. CD8+ T-cell clonality in rheumatoid arthritis patients was not significantly different from that in age-matched healthy controls.

The 15 to 25 healthy controls were blood donors whose buffy coats were used; they had a median age of around 59 years (range roughly 20-80), and about 52% were female. CD4+ and CD8+ cells were isolated by positive magnetic bead selection on an AutoMACS, and purity was checked by flow cytometry. Peripheral blood mononuclear cells were obtained using density gradient separation with Ficoll-Paque PLUS. DNA from CD4-enriched, CD8-enriched or PBMC samples was extracted using Nucleospin Tissue or Tissue XS kits and then quantified on a Qubit 2.0 fluorometer. Inclusive of the bounding cysteine and phenylalanine, the CDR3 is 14 residues long. CDR3 DNA only is kept here, 42 bases in frame from base 1. Based on the germline V gene (reference sequence), the CDR1 and CDR2 sequences are MNHEY and SMNVEV. Germline trimming: 6 bases from V, 9 bases from J; junction bases outside gene matches: 8. Sequencing of TCRB CDR3 was done on genomic DNA with the immunoSEQ assay. Per the source publication's procedure: Only productive TCRB rearrangements were included in the analyses. Clonality was calculated as a Shannon entropy-based productive clonality index, and a clone was defined by a unique TCRB CDR3 sequence. Repertoire overlap between two samples was calculated from the template counts of each clone relative to total templates per sample. V-gene usage from TCRB sequencing and V-gene usage measured by flow cytometry were correlated (Spearman r of 0.61). The immuneACCESS repertoire file appears here via TCRdb, limited to in-frame rearrangements. These files lack a portion of the clones; in checked studies, under half of the deficit traces to unresolved V genes, and the cause of the others is not known. The D gene and trimming were derived from the DNA, and the V and J assignments and clone size from that table. Within this sample are about 26,000 clones, with around 80% of them counted one time only. The ten largest clones take up around 5% of the sample.

As regards this clone: This receptor's antigen is unknown. Per-nucleotide qualities are absent, and no much larger clonotype sits a single base away.

Here the chain combines TRBV27 and TRBJ2-5; 12 bases in between match TRBD1. The specimen sequenced was CD8+ T cells sorted from blood. This clonotype was obtained from a man over 45 in good health. The DNA is TGTGCCAGCAGGCCGGGACAGGGGGCGTCTGCCCAGTACTTC. Translation gives CASRPGQGASAQYF.